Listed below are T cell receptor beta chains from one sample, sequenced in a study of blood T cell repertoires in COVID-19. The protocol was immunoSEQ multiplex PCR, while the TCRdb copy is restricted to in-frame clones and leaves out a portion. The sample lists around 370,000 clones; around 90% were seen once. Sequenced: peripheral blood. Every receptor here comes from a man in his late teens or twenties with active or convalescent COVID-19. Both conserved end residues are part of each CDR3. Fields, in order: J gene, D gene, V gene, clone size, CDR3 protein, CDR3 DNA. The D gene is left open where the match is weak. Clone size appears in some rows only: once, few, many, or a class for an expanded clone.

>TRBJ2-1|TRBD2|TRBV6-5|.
CASSWTLAGGYNEQFF
TGTGCCAGCAGTTGGACACTAGCGGGAGGGTACAATGAGCAGTTCTTC
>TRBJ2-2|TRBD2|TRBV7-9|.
CASSSSGRGLGELFF
TGTGCCAGCAGCTCAAGCGGGAGGGGACTCGGGGAGCTGTTTTTT
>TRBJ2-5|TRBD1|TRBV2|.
CASSLGQGSGETQYF
TGTGCCAGCAGCCTTGGACAGGGTAGTGGGGAGACCCAGTACTTC
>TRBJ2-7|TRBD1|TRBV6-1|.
CASSLRDRYYEQYF
TGTGCCAGCAGCCTCCGGGACAGATACTACGAGCAGTACTTC
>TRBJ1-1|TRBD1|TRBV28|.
CASSLYGTGAEAFF
TGTGCCAGCAGTTTATACGGGACAGGGGCTGAAGCTTTCTTT
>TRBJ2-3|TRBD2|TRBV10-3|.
CAISEAGGPWTDTQYF
TGTGCCATCAGTGAGGCGGGAGGGCCGTGGACAGATACGCAGTATTTT
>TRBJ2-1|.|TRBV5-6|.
CASSLAKYSSYNEQFF
TGTGCCAGCAGCTTGGCCAAATACAGCTCCTACAATGAGCAGTTCTTC
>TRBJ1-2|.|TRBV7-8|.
CASSVRQSNYGYTF
TGTGCCAGCAGCGTGCGACAGTCTAACTATGGCTACACCTTC
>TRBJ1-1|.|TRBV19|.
CASSLRTNSDTEAFF
TGTGCCAGTAGTCTCCGGACAAATTCGGACACTGAAGCTTTCTTT
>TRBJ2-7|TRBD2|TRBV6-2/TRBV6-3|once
CASSYSGSAGGNEQYF
TGTGCCAGCAGTTACTCAGGCTCGGCGGGAGGTAACGAGCAGTACTTC
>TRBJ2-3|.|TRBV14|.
CASSQFTADTQYF
TGTGCCAGCAGCCAATTCACTGCAGATACGCAGTATTTT
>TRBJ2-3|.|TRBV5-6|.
CASSFRSRGTQYF
TGTGCCAGCAGCTTTAGGTCTCGGGGTACGCAGTATTTT
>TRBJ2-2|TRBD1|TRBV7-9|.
CASRPGGTNTGELFF
TGTGCCAGCAGACCAGGGGGAACGAACACCGGGGAGCTGTTTTTT
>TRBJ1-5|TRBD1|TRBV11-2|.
CASSLGQSYGNQPQHF
TGTGCCAGCAGCCTGGGACAGAGTTATGGCAATCAGCCCCAGCATTTT
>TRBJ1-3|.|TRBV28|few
CASSFSGNTIYF
TGTGCCAGCAGTTTTAGTGGAAACACCATATATTTT
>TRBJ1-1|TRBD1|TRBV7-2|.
CASSRFPAGTELWVTEAFF
TGTGCCAGCAGCCGTTTTCCCGCCGGGACAGAGCTTTGGGTCACTGAAGCTTTCTTT
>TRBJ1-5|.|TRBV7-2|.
CASSRGYISNQPQHF
TGTGCCAGCAGCCGGGGGTACATTAGCAATCAGCCCCAGCATTTT
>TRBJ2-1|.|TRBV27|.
CASVSSHNEQFF
TGTGCCAGCGTTTCTTCTCACAATGAGCAGTTCTTC
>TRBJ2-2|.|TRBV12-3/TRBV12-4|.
CASSVGGTGELFF
TGTGCCAGCTCCGTAGGGGGCACCGGGGAGCTGTTTTTT
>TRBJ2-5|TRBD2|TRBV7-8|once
CASSFTGTKEETQYF
TGTGCCAGCAGCTTTACGGGGACTAAAGAGGAGACCCAGTACTTC
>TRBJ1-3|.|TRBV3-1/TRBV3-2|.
CASSQGLGAQNTIYF
TGTGCCAGCAGCCAAGGTTTAGGGGCTCAGAACACCATATATTTT
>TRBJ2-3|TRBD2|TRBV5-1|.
CASRRLAGYTDTQYF
TGCGCCAGCAGGCGACTAGCGGGCTACACAGATACGCAGTATTTT
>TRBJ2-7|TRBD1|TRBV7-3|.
CASSPPGQGSSYEQYF
TGTGCCAGCAGCCCCCCCGGACAGGGAAGCTCCTACGAGCAGTACTTC
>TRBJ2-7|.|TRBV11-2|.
CASSRTRGSHEQYF
TGTGCCAGCAGCCGTACCCGGGGTTCTCACGAGCAGTACTTC
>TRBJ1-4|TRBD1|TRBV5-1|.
CASSQTGTGNEKLFF
TGCGCCAGCAGCCAGACCGGGACAGGGAATGAAAAACTGTTTTTT
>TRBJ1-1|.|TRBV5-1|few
CASSLTQGTEAFF
TGCGCCAGCAGCTTAACTCAGGGAACTGAAGCTTTCTTT
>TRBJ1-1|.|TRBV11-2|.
CASSLRGGNTEAFF
TGTGCCAGCAGCTTGAGGGGGGGGAACACTGAAGCTTTCTTT
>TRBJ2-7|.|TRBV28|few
CASSNRVPYEQYF
TGTGCCAGCAGTAACAGGGTACCCTACGAGCAGTACTTC
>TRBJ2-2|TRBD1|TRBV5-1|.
CASSPPTGAAGELFF
TGCGCCAGCAGCCCACCGACAGGGGCCGCCGGGGAGCTGTTTTTT